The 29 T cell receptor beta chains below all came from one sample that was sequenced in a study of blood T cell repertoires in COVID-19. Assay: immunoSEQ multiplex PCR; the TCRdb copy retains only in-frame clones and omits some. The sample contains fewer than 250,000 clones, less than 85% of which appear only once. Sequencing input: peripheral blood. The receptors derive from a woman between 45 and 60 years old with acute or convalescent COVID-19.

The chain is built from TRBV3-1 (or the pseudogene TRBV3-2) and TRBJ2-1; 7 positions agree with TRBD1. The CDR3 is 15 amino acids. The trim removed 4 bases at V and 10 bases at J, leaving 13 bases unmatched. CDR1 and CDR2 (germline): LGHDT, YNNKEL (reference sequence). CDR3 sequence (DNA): TGTGCCAGCAGCCCCACTTGGGACAGATTTCGGGAGCAGTTCTTC. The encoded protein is CASSPTWDRFREQFF.

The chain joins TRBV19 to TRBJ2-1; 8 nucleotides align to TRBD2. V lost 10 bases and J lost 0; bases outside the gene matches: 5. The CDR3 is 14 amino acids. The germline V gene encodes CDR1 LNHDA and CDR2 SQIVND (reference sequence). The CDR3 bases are TGTGCCACCGGGGGGGGAAGCTCCTACAATGAGCAGTTCTTC. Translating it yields CATGGGSSYNEQFF.

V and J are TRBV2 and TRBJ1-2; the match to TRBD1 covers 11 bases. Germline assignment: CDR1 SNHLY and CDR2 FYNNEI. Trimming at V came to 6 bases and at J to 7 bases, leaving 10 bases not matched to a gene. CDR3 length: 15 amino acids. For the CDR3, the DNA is TGTGCCAGCAGAGCTCTCGGACAGGGGGCGCGTGGCTACACCTTC. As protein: CASRALGQGARGYTF.

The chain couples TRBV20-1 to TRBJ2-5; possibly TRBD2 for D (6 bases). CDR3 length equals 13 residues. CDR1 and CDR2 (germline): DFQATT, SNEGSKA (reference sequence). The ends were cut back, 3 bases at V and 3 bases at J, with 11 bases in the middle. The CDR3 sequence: CSASRGVEETQYF. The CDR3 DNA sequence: TGCAGTGCTAGTCGCGGGGTGGAAGAGACCCAGTACTTC.

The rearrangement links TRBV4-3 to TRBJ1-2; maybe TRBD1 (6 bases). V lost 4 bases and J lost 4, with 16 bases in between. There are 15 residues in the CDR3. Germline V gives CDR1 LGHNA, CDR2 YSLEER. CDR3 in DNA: TGCGCCAGCAGCCGCCAGATAAGAGGGGGCTATGGCTACACCTTC. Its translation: CASSRQIRGGYGYTF.

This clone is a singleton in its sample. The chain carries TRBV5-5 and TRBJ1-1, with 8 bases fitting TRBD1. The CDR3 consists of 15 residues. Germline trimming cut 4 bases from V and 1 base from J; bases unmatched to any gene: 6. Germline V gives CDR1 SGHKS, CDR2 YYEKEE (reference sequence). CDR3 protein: CASSPAGQGNTEAFF. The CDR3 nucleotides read TGTGCCAGCAGCCCAGCCGGACAGGGGAACACTGAAGCTTTCTTT.

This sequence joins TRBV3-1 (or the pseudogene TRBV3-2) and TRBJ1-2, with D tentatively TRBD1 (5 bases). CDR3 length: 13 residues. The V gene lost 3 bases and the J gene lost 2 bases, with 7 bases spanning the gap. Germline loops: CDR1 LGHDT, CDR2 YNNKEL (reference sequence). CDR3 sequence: CASSHNRNYGYTF. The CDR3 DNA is TGTGCCAGCAGCCATAACAGGAACTATGGCTACACCTTC.

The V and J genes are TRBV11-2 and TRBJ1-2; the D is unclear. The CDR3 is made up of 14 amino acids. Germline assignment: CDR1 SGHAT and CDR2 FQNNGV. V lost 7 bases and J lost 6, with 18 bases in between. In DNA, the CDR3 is TGTGCCAGCACCTTGAGCGGCGGGTCGGATGGCTACACCTTC. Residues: CASTLSGGSDGYTF.

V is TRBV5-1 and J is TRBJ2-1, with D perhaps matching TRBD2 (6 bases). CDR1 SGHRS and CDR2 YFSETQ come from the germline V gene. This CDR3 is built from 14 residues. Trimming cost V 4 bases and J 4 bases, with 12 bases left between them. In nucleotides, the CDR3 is TGCGCCAGCAGCCCGGGACTTAATTACAATGAGCAGTTCTTC. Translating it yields CASSPGLNYNEQFF.

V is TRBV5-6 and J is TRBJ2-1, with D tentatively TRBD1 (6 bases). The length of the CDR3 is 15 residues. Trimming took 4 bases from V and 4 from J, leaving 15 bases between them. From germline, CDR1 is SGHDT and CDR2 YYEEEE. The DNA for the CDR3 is TGTGCCAGCAGCAGTCCTAGGACAGTATACAATGAGCAGTTCTTC. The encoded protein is CASSSPRTVYNEQFF.

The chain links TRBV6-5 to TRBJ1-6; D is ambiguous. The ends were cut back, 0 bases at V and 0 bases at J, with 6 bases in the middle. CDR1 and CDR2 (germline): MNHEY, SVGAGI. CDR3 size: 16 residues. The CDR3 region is CASSYSPSSYNSPLHF. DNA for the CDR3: TGTGCCAGCAGTTACTCCCCGAGCTCCTATAATTCACCCCTCCACTTT.

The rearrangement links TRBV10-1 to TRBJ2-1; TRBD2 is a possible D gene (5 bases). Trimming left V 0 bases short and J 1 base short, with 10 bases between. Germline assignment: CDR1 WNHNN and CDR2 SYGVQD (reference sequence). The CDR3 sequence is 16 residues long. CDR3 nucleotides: TGCGCCAGCAGTGAGTCGCCTAGCCGGTCCTACAATGAGCAGTTCTTC. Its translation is CASSESPSRSYNEQFF.

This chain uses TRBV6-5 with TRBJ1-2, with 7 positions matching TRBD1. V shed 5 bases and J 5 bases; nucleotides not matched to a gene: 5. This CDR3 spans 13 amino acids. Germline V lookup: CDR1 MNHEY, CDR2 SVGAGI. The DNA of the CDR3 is TGTGCCAGCAGTCTCAACAGGGGTTATGGCTACACCTTC. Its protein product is CASSLNRGYGYTF.

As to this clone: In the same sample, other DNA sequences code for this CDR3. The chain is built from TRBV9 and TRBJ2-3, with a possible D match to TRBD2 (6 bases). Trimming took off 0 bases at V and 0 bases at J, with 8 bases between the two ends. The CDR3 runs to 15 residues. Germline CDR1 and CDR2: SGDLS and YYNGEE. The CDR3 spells CASSVGSGSTDTQYF. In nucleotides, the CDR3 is TGTGCCAGCAGCGTAGGAAGCGGGAGCACAGATACGCAGTATTTT.

CDR3 sequence reads: CASTSVQGNYGYTF. CDR3 nucleotides: TGTGCCAGCACCTCGGTTCAGGGTAACTATGGCTACACCTTC. The chain links TRBV9 to TRBJ1-2; maybe TRBD1 (5 bases). CDR1 is SGDLS, CDR2 YYNGEE, per germline. The V end lost 6 bases, the J end lost 1 base, and 13 bases lay between the germline ends. CDR3 length equals 14 residues. Together with reference TRBV9 and TRBJ1-2, the CDR3 gives the full variable domain: DSGVTQTPKHLITATGQRVTLRCSPRSGDLSVYWYQQSLDQGLQFLIQYYNGEERAKGNILERFSAQQFPDLHSELNLSSLELGDSALYFCASTSVQGNYGYTFGSGTRLTVV.

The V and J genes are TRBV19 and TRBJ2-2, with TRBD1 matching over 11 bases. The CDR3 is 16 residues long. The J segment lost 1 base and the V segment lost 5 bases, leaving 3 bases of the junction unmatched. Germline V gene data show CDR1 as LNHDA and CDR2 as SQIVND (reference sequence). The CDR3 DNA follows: TGTGCCAGTAGTCGGGGGACAGGGGGGAACACCGGGGAGCTGTTTTTT. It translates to CASSRGTGGNTGELFF.

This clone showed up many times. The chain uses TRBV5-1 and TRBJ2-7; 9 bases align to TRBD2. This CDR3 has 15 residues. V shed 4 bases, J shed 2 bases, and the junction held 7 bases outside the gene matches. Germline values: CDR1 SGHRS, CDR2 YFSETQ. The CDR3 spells CASSANSGGAYEQYF. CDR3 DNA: TGCGCCAGCAGCGCTAATAGCGGGGGAGCCTACGAGCAGTACTTC.

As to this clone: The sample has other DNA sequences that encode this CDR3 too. CDR3 amino acids: CASSPGGSGNTIYF. DNA of the CDR3: TGTGCCAGCAGCCCGGGAGGCTCTGGAAACACCATATATTTT. The J gene is TRBJ1-3, the V gene TRBV7-2; D is ambiguous. V was trimmed by 5 bases and J by 0 bases, leaving 8 bases between them. The CDR3 length is 14 residues. Germline V gene sequence: CDR1 SGHTA, CDR2 FQGNSA. Looking up the rest from reference TRBV7-2 and TRBJ1-3 gives the full variable domain: GAGVSQSPSNKVTEKGKDVELRCDPISGHTALYWYRQSLGQGLEFLIYFQGNSAPDKSGLPSDRFSAERTGGSVSTLTIQRTQQEDSAVYLCASSPGGSGNTIYFGEGSWLTVV.

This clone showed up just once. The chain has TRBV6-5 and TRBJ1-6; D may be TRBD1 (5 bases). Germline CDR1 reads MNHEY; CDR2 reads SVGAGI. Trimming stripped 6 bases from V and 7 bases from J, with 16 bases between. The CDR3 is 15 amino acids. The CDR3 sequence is CASSPARVQNSPLHF. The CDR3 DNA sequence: TGTGCCAGCAGCCCGGCCAGGGTTCAGAATTCACCCCTCCACTTT.

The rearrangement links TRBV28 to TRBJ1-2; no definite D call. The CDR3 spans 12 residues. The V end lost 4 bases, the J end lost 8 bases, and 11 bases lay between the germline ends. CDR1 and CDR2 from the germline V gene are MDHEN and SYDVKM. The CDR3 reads CASSWGAKGYTF. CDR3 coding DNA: TGTGCCAGCAGTTGGGGAGCAAAGGGCTACACCTTC.

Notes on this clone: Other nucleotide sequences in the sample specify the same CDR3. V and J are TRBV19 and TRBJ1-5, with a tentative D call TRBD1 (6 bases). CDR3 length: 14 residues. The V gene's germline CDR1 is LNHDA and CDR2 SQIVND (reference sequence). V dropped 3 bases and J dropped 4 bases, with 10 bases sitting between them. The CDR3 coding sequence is TGTGCCAGTAGTATCCTACAGGGTAATCAGCCCCAGCATTTT. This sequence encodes CASSILQGNQPQHF.

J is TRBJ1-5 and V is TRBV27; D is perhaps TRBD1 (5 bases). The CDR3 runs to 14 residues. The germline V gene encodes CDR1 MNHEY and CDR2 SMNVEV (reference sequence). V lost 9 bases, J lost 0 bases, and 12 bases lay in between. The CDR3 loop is CASGTGVSNQPQHF. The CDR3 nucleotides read TGTGCCAGTGGGACGGGGGTTAGCAATCAGCCCCAGCATTTT.

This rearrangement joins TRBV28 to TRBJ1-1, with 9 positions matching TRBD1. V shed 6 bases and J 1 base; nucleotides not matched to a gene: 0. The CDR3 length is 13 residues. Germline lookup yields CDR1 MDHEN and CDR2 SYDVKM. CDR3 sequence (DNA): TGTGCCAGCAGGGGACAGGGGAACACTGAAGCTTTCTTT. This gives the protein CASRGQGNTEAFF.

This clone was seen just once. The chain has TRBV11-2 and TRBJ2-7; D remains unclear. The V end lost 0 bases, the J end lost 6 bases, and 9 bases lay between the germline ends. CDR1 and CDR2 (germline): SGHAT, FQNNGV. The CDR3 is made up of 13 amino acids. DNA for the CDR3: TGTGCCAGCAGCTTAGATCGGGTAGGCGAGCAGTACTTC. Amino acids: CASSLDRVGEQYF.

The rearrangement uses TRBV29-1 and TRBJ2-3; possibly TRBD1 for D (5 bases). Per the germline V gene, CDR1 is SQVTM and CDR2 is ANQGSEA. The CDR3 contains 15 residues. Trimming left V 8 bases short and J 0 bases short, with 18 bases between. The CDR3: CSPGHALASTDTQYF. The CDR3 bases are TGCAGCCCCGGACACGCGTTGGCTAGCACAGATACGCAGTATTTT.

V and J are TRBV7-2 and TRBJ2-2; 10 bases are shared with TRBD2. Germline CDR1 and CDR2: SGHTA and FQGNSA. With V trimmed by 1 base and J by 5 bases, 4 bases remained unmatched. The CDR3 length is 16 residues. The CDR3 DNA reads TGTGCCAGCAGCTTAGTTAGGACTAGCGGTACCGGGGAGCTGTTTTTT. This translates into CASSLVRTSGTGELFF.

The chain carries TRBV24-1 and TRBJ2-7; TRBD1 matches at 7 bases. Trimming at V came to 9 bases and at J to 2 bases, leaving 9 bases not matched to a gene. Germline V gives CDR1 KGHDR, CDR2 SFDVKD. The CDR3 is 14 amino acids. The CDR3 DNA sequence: TGTGCCACCCGCTACGGTGACAGGGCCTACGAGCAGTACTTC. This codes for CATRYGDRAYEQYF.

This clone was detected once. The CDR3 nucleotides are TGCGCCAGCAGTAGGACAGGGACCTACGAGCAGTACTTC. It yields the protein CASSRTGTYEQYF. The chain employs TRBV10-1 and TRBJ2-7; 8 nucleotides match TRBD1. The CDR3 has 13 residues. Trimming at V came to 5 bases and at J to 2 bases, leaving 2 bases not matched to a gene. Germline assignment: CDR1 WNHNN and CDR2 SYGVQD (reference sequence).

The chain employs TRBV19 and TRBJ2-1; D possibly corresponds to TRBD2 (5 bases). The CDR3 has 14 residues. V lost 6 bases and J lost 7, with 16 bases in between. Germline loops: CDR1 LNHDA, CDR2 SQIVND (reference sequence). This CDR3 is CASSPLSAPNEQFF. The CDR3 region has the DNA TGTGCCAGTAGCCCCCTTAGCGCTCCGAATGAGCAGTTCTTC.